These 18 T cell receptor beta chains share one sample of origin, sequenced in a study of cytomegalovirus exposure and HLA in healthy donors. The study ran its PCR with 60 Vbeta and 13 Jbeta primers. Sequencing used immunoSEQ multiplex PCR; TCRdb keeps in-frame clones, though not all of them. The sample records under 200,000 clones, about 86% being singletons. The source material was PBMCs. These receptors came from a woman under 40 in good health and CMV-seronegative.

The chain uses TRBV6-1 and TRBJ2-7; TRBD2 is a possible D gene (5 bases). CDR1 is MNHNS, CDR2 SASEGT, per germline. The CDR3 runs 14 residues. V lost 3 bases, J lost 4 bases, and 13 bases lay in between. CDR3 in amino acids: CASSDGNTIYEQYF. CDR3 DNA: TGTGCCAGCAGTGACGGGAATACAATATACGAGCAGTACTTC.

This chain links TRBV7-6 with TRBJ2-3; TRBD2 aligns across 11 bases. The CDR3 runs 18 residues. V lost 3 bases and J lost 1; bases outside the gene matches: 9. Germline V CDR1 and CDR2: SGHVS, FNYEAQ. CDR3 DNA: TGTGCCAGCAGCTTCCTAACCCAACTAGCGGGAGGCACAGATACGCAGTATTTT. The encoded protein is CASSFLTQLAGGTDTQYF.

The CDR3 nucleotides are TGTGCCATCAGTGAGTCGACAGGTGCTACCTACGAGCAGTACTTC. Its protein product is CAISESTGATYEQYF. The J gene is TRBJ2-7, the V gene TRBV10-3; tentative D call: TRBD1 (6 bases). Trimming pared 0 bases from V and 2 bases from J, leaving 11 bases between. The germline V gene has CDR1 ENHRY and CDR2 SYGVKD. The CDR3 totals 15 residues.

V gene TRBV7-9 combines with J gene TRBJ1-1; TRBD1 agrees at 7 bases. V shed 4 bases, J shed 1 base, and the junction held 6 bases outside the gene matches. Germline CDR1 and CDR2: SEHNR and FQNEAQ (reference sequence). The CDR3 runs 15 residues. In DNA, the CDR3 is TGTGCCAGCAGCTACCCGGGACAGAGGAACACTGAAGCTTTCTTT. Protein product: CASSYPGQRNTEAFF. Supplemented by reference TRBV7-9 and TRBJ1-1, the full variable domain reads DTGVSQNPRHKITKRGQNVTFRCDPISEHNRLYWYRQTLGQGPEFLTYFQNEAQLEKSRLLSDRFSAERPKGSFSTLEIQRTEQGDSAMYLCASSYPGQRNTEAFFGQGTRLTVV.

This clone has just one count. The V and J genes are TRBV5-4 and TRBJ2-7; D possibly corresponds to TRBD1 (5 bases). CDR1 is SGHNT, CDR2 YYREEE, per germline (reference sequence). V lost 0 bases to trimming and J lost 2 bases, with 9 bases between them. The CDR3 runs to 14 residues. Here the CDR3 reads CASSLVQGPYEQYF. CDR3 bases: TGTGCCAGCAGCTTGGTGCAGGGCCCCTACGAGCAGTACTTC.

This rearrangement joins TRBV19 to TRBJ1-5; 9 bases fit TRBD1. Per germline, CDR1 LNHDA and CDR2 SQIVND (reference sequence). The CDR3 covers 13 residues. After removal of 6 bases from V and 5 bases from J, the junction contained 2 bases not matched to a gene. This CDR3 is CASSDRGDQPQHF. In nucleotides, the CDR3 is TGTGCCAGTAGCGACAGGGGGGATCAGCCCCAGCATTTT.

The genes are TRBV5-6 and TRBJ2-4; D might be TRBD1 (5 bases). Trimming shortened V by 0 bases and J by 11 bases, and 12 bases separated the two germline ends. CDR1 SGHDT and CDR2 YYEEEE come from the germline V gene. The CDR3 has 13 amino acids. CDR3 sequence reads: CASSLGQGTLQYF. CDR3 sequence (DNA): TGTGCCAGCAGCTTGGGTCAGGGTACTCTTCAGTACTTC.

The chain combines TRBV6-5 with TRBJ2-2, with 8 bases identical to TRBD1. V shed 7 bases, J shed 4 bases, and the junction held 5 bases outside the gene matches. Looked up from germline, CDR1 is MNHEY and CDR2 is SVGAGI. The CDR3 has 14 residues. DNA of the CDR3: TGTGCCAGCATCGACAGGGGCGGCACCGGGGAGCTGTTTTTT. Translation gives CASIDRGGTGELFF.

The CDR3 DNA follows: TGCAGTGCTAGTCGAGGGGAGCAGTACTTC. Translated, it gives CSASRGEQYF. The genes are TRBV20-1 and TRBJ2-7; possibly TRBD2 for D (5 bases). Germline V gene sequence: CDR1 DFQATT, CDR2 SNEGSKA (reference sequence). The CDR3 covers 10 residues. Trimming pared 3 bases from V and 7 bases from J, leaving 7 bases between.

As DNA, the CDR3 is TGTGCCAGCAGCCAAGATCCAGCGGGGGGCACAGATACGCAGTATTTT. This encodes CASSQDPAGGTDTQYF. The chain joins TRBV4-2 to TRBJ2-3, with 8 bases lining up with TRBD2. CDR3 size: 16 residues. V gave up 0 bases and J gave up 1 base; unmatched junction bases: 3. CDR1 and CDR2 (germline): LGHNA, YNFKEQ.

This chain joins TRBV15 and TRBJ2-3, with 9 bases aligning to TRBD2. The V and J ends lost 1 base and 8 bases, in that order; junction bases with no gene match: 13. The CDR3 covers 17 residues. Germline loops: CDR1 LNHNV, CDR2 YYDKDF (reference sequence). The CDR3 reads CATSRGGRASGEVTQYF. As DNA, the CDR3 is TGTGCCACCAGCAGAGGCGGGAGGGCCTCGGGAGAGGTTACGCAGTATTTT.

The V call is TRBV14, the J call TRBJ2-7, with no clear D. The germline V gene encodes CDR1 SGHDN and CDR2 FVKESK. Between the trimmed V and J ends, which lost 2 bases and 1 base, there was a span of 9 bases. CDR3 length: 14 amino acids. CDR3 sequence: CASSQSSNSYEQYF. For the CDR3, the DNA is TGTGCCAGCAGCCAAAGCTCTAATTCCTACGAGCAGTACTTC.

The sample holds a few counts of this clone. V usage is TRBV11-1 and J usage is TRBJ1-1, with D possibly being TRBD1 (6 bases). The CDR3 is made up of 14 amino acids. Germline CDR1 reads SGHAT; CDR2 reads FQDESV (reference sequence). V lost 6 bases, J lost 0 bases, and 11 bases lay in between. This CDR3 reads CASRSGTLNTEAFF. The CDR3 nucleotides read TGTGCCAGCAGATCCGGGACACTGAACACTGAAGCTTTCTTT.

The CDR3 protein is CASSEWVRGAGGTDTQYF. The CDR3 coding sequence is TGTGCCAGCAGTGAATGGGTTAGGGGGGCGGGAGGCACAGATACGCAGTATTTT. The rearrangement uses TRBV6-1 and TRBJ2-3; D perhaps matches TRBD2 (7 bases). The germline gives CDR1 MNHNS, CDR2 SASEGT. The ends were cut back, 2 bases at V and 1 base at J, with 19 bases in the middle. This CDR3 region has 18 residues.

J is TRBJ2-1 and V is TRBV9; TRBD2 matches 10 bases. CDR3 size: 16 residues. V was clipped by 4 bases and J by 5 bases; unmatched bases: 9. Germline CDR1 reads SGDLS; CDR2 reads YYNGEE. CDR3 loop: CASSPITSGINNEQFF. CDR3 DNA: TGTGCCAGCAGCCCTATCACTAGCGGGATAAACAATGAGCAGTTCTTC.

V is TRBV4-1 and J is TRBJ1-2; D uncertain. There are 16 residues in the CDR3. The V gene lost 1 base and the J gene lost 4 bases, with 16 bases spanning the gap. From germline, CDR1 is MGHRA and CDR2 YSYEKL. CDR3 nucleotide sequence: TGCGCCAGCAGCCAAGTCGCGGCCCTGGGTAGCTATGGCTACACCTTC. Its translation is CASSQVAALGSYGYTF.

The chain links TRBV7-6 to TRBJ2-7, with 7 bases fitting TRBD2. V gave up 5 bases and J gave up 2 bases; unmatched junction bases: 3. The CDR3 extends over 13 amino acids. Per germline, CDR1 SGHVS and CDR2 FNYEAQ. The CDR3 coding sequence is TGTGCCAGCAGCACGGGACTAACCTACGAGCAGTACTTC. The encoded protein is CASSTGLTYEQYF.

The genes are TRBV15 and TRBJ2-7; the D gene is possibly TRBD1 (6 bases). The CDR3 runs 14 residues. Germline assignment: CDR1 LNHNV and CDR2 YYDKDF (reference sequence). V shed 0 bases and J shed 5 bases, with 11 bases lying between them. Written as DNA, the CDR3 is TGTGCCACCAGCAGAGATAGGGCAGGGGACGAGCAGTACTTC. Amino acids: CATSRDRAGDEQYF.